This entry lists 20 T cell receptor beta chains sequenced from one sample in a study of T cells after posttransplantation cyclophosphamide. Cyclophosphamide on days +3 and +4 followed busulfan-fludarabine conditioning and a marrow graft. The method was immunoSEQ multiplex PCR; TCRdb's version includes in-frame clones alone and lacks a portion of them. The table has about 10,000 clones, approximately 82% seen once. Sequenced here: PBMCs, sampled about 1,900 days after a stem cell transplant with posttransplant cyclophosphamide. The receptors stem from a female patient aged 35-55 years who received an allogeneic stem cell transplant from a related donor, was CMV-positive, and had no GVHD. Some of the T cells may derive from the graft donor.

V and J are TRBV4-1 and TRBJ2-1, with 7 nucleotides matching TRBD2. The CDR3 spans 16 residues. V trimming: 1 base; J trimming: 4 bases; junction bases outside the gene matches: 7. CDR1 is MGHRA, CDR2 YSYEKL, per germline. As DNA, the CDR3 is TGCGCCAGCAGCCAAGGGTCCTGGCGGGGGTACAATGAGCAGTTCTTC. Protein: CASSQGSWRGYNEQFF.

The DNA of the CDR3 is TGTGCCAGCAGCGCGGGGTTGGTCAGCTACAATGAGCAGTTCTTC. Its translation: CASSAGLVSYNEQFF. The V call is TRBV5-5, the J call TRBJ2-1, with D tentatively TRBD2 (6 bases). CDR3 length equals 15 residues. V gave up 4 bases and J gave up 3 bases, with 14 bases separating them. Germline CDR1 SGHKS, CDR2 YYEKEE (reference sequence).

The chain recombines TRBV7-6 with TRBJ1-1; possibly TRBD1 for D (6 bases). Deletions cut 8 bases from V and 4 bases from J, with 17 bases between. CDR1 is SGHVS, CDR2 FNYEAQ, per germline. This CDR3 is built from 14 residues. The CDR3 nucleotides read TGTGCCAGCGCCGATGGGGGGGCGGGCACTGAAGCTTTCTTT. Its translation: CASADGGAGTEAFF.

This rearrangement joins TRBV19 to TRBJ1-4; TRBD1 aligns across 8 bases. V lost 2 bases to trimming and J lost 8 bases; unmatched junction nucleotides: 10. The CDR3 spans 16 residues. The V gene's germline CDR1 is LNHDA and CDR2 SQIVND (reference sequence). The CDR3 DNA follows: TGTGCCAGTAGTATAACACGGACAGGGTATGGAGAAAAACTGTTTTTT. Residues: CASSITRTGYGEKLFF.

The chain employs TRBV28 and TRBJ1-1; D call uncertain. CDR3 length: 12 residues. V shed 6 bases and J shed 2 bases, with 7 bases lying between them. Germline V gene lookup returns CDR1 MDHEN and CDR2 SYDVKM. This CDR3 is CASSLYNTEAFF. In nucleotides, the CDR3 is TGTGCCAGCAGCCTCTACAACACTGAAGCTTTCTTT.

This clone is termed medium-sized. One junction end does not reproduce the germline sequence, and a read error may be involved. This chain links TRBV2 with TRBJ2-7; 7 nucleotides match TRBD1. The germline V gene has CDR1 SNHLY and CDR2 FYNNEI. The CDR3 has 16 amino acids. CDR3 amino acids: CASREADRAGSYEQYF. In DNA form, the CDR3 reads TGTGCCAGCAGAGAAGCTGACAGGGCGGGCTCCTACGAGCAGTACTTC.

This chain joins TRBV7-2 and TRBJ2-1; the D gene is possibly TRBD1 (5 bases). Trimming left V 1 base short and J 0 bases short, with 10 bases between. From germline, CDR1 is SGHTA and CDR2 FQGNSA. The CDR3 totals 16 residues. The CDR3 nucleotides are TGTGCCAGCAGCTTAGGCTCAGGGCGCTCCTACAATGAGCAGTTCTTC. Amino acids: CASSLGSGRSYNEQFF.

The V gene is TRBV7-3, the J gene TRBJ2-1; 9 bases align to TRBD1. CDR1 and CDR2 from the germline V gene are SGHTA and FQGTGA. Losses at the gene ends were 5 bases for V and 0 bases for J; bases not matched to a gene: 8. The CDR3 covers 17 residues. CDR3 sequence reads: CASSRTGGGSSYNEQFF. In DNA form, the CDR3 reads TGTGCCAGCAGCCGTACAGGGGGCGGGAGCTCCTACAATGAGCAGTTCTTC.

The CDR3 reads CASSVDLAASDTEAFF. In nucleotides, the CDR3 is TGTGCCAGCAGTGTCGATTTGGCGGCGAGCGACACTGAAGCTTTCTTT. This chain uses TRBV2 with TRBJ1-1; D ambiguous. CDR1 SNHLY and CDR2 FYNNEI come from the germline V gene. The CDR3 has 16 residues. Trimming took 4 bases from V and 3 from J, leaving 18 bases between them.

The chain couples TRBV6-5 to TRBJ2-7, with D possibly being TRBD2 (6 bases). Per germline, CDR1 MNHEY and CDR2 SVGAGI. The CDR3 extends over 16 amino acids. V lost 2 bases, J lost 2 bases, and 16 bases lay in between. CDR3 nucleotide sequence: TGTGCCAGCAGTTACGGCGCCGGGACTTCGGCCTACGAGCAGTACTTC. Translating gives CASSYGAGTSAYEQYF.

J is TRBJ2-1 and V is TRBV28, with TRBD1 as a possible D gene (5 bases). The germline gives CDR1 MDHEN, CDR2 SYDVKM. CDR3 size: 18 residues. V was trimmed by 3 bases and J by 6 bases, leaving 24 bases between them. The CDR3: CASSFPGGKGQVGNEQFF. CDR3 in DNA: TGTGCCAGCAGTTTCCCCGGTGGGAAGGGGCAGGTAGGCAATGAGCAGTTCTTC.

This clone has a single count. The chain joins TRBV5-4 to TRBJ1-2, with a weak D call TRBD1 (6 bases). Per germline, CDR1 SGHNT and CDR2 YYREEE (reference sequence). Trimming pared 1 base from V and 4 bases from J, leaving 11 bases between. CDR3 length equals 14 residues. CDR3 protein: CASSLRTGPYGYTF. CDR3 DNA sequence: TGTGCCAGCAGCTTGCGCACAGGGCCCTATGGCTACACCTTC. The full variable domain, rest sourced from reference TRBV5-4 and TRBJ1-2, is ETGVTQSPTHLIKTRGQQVTLRCSSQSGHNTVSWYQQALGQGPQFIFQYYREEENGRGNFPPRFSGLQFPNYSSELNVNALELDDSALYLCASSLRTGPYGYTFGSGTRLTVV.

V usage is TRBV11-2 and J usage is TRBJ2-5; 8 bases map to TRBD2. V dropped 5 bases and J dropped 7; count of bases not matched to a gene: 12. Germline V gene sequence: CDR1 SGHAT, CDR2 FQNNGV. This CDR3 has 15 residues. The CDR3 nucleotides read TGTGCCAGCAGCCCCGGGGGGGTCCGGGGGGGGACCCAGTACTTC. Its translation: CASSPGGVRGGTQYF.

This clone was seen more than once but under ten times. The chain links TRBV5-5 to TRBJ2-6; 9 bases map to TRBD1. Germline CDR1 is SGHKS and CDR2 is YYEKEE (reference sequence). The CDR3 loop spans 20 amino acids. The junction had 10 bases not matched to a gene; V was cut back by 0 bases and J by 0 bases. CDR3 coding DNA: TGTGCCAGCAGCTTGGCCTATGGACAGGGGCCAGGCTCTGGGGCCAACGTCCTGACTTTC. Protein sequence: CASSLAYGQGPGSGANVLTF. Variable domain in full (rest from reference TRBV5-5 and TRBJ2-6): DAGVTQSPTHLIKTRGQQVTLRCSPISGHKSVSWYQQVLGQGPQFIFQYYEKEERGRGNFPDRFSARQFPNYSSELNVNALLLGDSALYLCASSLAYGQGPGSGANVLTFGAGSRLTVL.

The rearrangement joins TRBV10-3 to TRBJ1-3; D is perhaps TRBD1 (6 bases). CDR3 length: 15 residues. V gave up 11 bases and J gave up 4 bases, with 21 bases separating them. Germline CDR1 ENHRY, CDR2 SYGVKD. CDR3 protein: CAARGHGQTGNTIYF. DNA of the CDR3: TGTGCCGCCAGGGGTCATGGACAGACGGGAAACACCATATATTTT.

J is TRBJ1-1 and V is TRBV5-6, with a weak D call TRBD1 (5 bases). Trimming took 0 bases from V and 4 from J, leaving 10 bases between them. Germline V gene data show CDR1 as SGHDT and CDR2 as YYEEEE. The CDR3 has 14 amino acids. The CDR3 spells CASSLVGRATEAFF. In DNA form, the CDR3 reads TGTGCCAGCAGCTTGGTGGGCAGGGCCACTGAAGCTTTCTTT.

The chain recombines TRBV7-6 with TRBJ2-3, with a weak D call TRBD1 (5 bases). V lost 5 bases, J lost 5 bases, and 17 bases lay in between. Germline V gives CDR1 SGHVS, CDR2 FNYEAQ. This CDR3 contains 15 residues. CDR3 bases: TGTGCCAGCAGCCCCCCAGGGCTGCTCGAAGATACGCAGTATTTT. Its translation is CASSPPGLLEDTQYF.

This chain connects TRBV12-5 to TRBJ2-7; 10 positions match TRBD1. The CDR3 has 16 amino acids. V lost 0 bases and J lost 4; bases outside the gene matches: 6. Per the germline V gene, CDR1 is LGHNT and CDR2 is FRNRAP. CDR3 amino acids: CASGLVLGQGQYEQYF. CDR3 DNA sequence: TGTGCTAGTGGTTTGGTACTGGGACAGGGGCAGTACGAGCAGTACTTC.

This clone was detected once. V is TRBV6-1 and J is TRBJ1-1; no definite D call. V was shortened by 2 bases and J by 6 bases, with 16 bases between the two germline ends. The CDR3 is 15 residues long. The V gene's germline CDR1 is MNHNS and CDR2 SASEGT. The CDR3 DNA reads as TGTGCCAGCAGTGAATCTGGCAGGATTTTATCTGAAGCTTTCTTT. It is translated as CASSESGRILSEAFF.

The chain uses TRBV10-2 and TRBJ1-2; D unresolved. This CDR3 is 13 amino acids long. V dropped 4 bases and J dropped 3 bases, with 9 bases sitting between them. Germline CDR1 WSHSY, CDR2 SAAADI. CDR3 loop: CASSAGVYYGYTF. For the CDR3, the DNA is TGCGCCAGCAGTGCCGGAGTGTACTATGGCTACACCTTC.